What follows are 27 T cell receptor beta chains derived from one specimen sequenced in a study of patients and donors after allogeneic stem cell transplantation. TCRdb fed the RT-PCR reads into MiXCR, producing one record per CDR3 protein. The repertoire holds about 88,000 distinct CDR3 sequences, with roughly 48% as singletons. Source material: blood, either unsorted or a sorted T cell fraction (not recorded which). Receptor source: a human donor who was either an allogeneic HSCT recipient or a stem cell or donor lymphocyte infusion donor (not recorded which). It is not recorded whose cells these are; they may come from a transplant donor.

This rearrangement joins TRBV13 to TRBJ2-1; 9 nucleotides match TRBD2. Germline loops: CDR1 PRHDT, CDR2 FYEKMQ (reference sequence). After removal of 8 bases from V and 6 bases from J, the junction contained 5 bases not matched to a gene. The length of the CDR3 is 13 residues. Written as DNA, the CDR3 is TGTGCCAGCCTTCTAGCGGGGATCAATGAGCAGTTCTTC. It codes for CASLLAGINEQFF.

This clonotype was observed a few times. This rearrangement joins TRBV12-3 or TRBV12-4 to TRBJ1-2; 9 bases map to TRBD1. V was pared by 3 bases and J by 5 bases, with 7 bases of the junction left unmatched. The CDR3 runs to 15 residues. CDR3 nucleotide sequence: TGTGCCAGCAGTTTGTCTTCGGGACAGGGTTATGGCTACACCTTC. Translating gives CASSLSSGQGYGYTF.

The chain carries TRBV12-3 or TRBV12-4 and TRBJ1-2; unclear D gene. V lost 6 bases and J lost 7, with 9 bases in between. This CDR3 contains 11 residues. DNA for the CDR3: TGTGCCAGCAGCTTCCTAAGTGGCTACACCTTC. Amino acid sequence: CASSFLSGYTF.

V and J are TRBV7-2 and TRBJ2-2; TRBD1 might be the D (6 bases). The CDR3 is 17 residues long. V lost 7 bases, J lost 0 bases, and 18 bases lay in between. Germline-derived CDR1 and CDR2 are SGHTA and FQGNSA. CDR3 DNA sequence: TGTGCCAGCACCGAGAGGCAGGGGACCACGAACACCGGGGAGCTGTTTTTT. Its protein is CASTERQGTTNTGELFF.

V is TRBV5-4 and J is TRBJ1-6, with D tentatively TRBD1 (5 bases). From germline, CDR1 is SGHNT and CDR2 YYREEE (reference sequence). The CDR3 runs to 16 residues. The V end lost 4 bases, the J end lost 4 bases, and 15 bases lay between the germline ends. The CDR3 spells CASSQLLTDYNSPLHF. CDR3 nucleotide sequence: TGTGCCAGCAGCCAATTATTGACAGATTATAATTCACCCCTCCACTTT.

This clonotype was detected only a few times. The CDR3 protein is CASSGRTGGSYGYTF. The CDR3 nucleotides read TGCGCCAGCAGCGGCCGGACAGGGGGCAGCTATGGCTACACCTTC. V gene TRBV5-1 combines with J gene TRBJ1-2, with 11 bases that match TRBD1. Germline CDR1 and CDR2: SGHRS and YFSETQ. V shed 4 bases, J shed 4 bases, and the junction held 6 bases outside the gene matches. This CDR3 has 15 residues.

This clonotype has more than one count but fewer than ten. The genes are TRBV25-1 and TRBJ1-6, with unresolved D. CDR3 length: 17 residues. The V gene's germline CDR1 is MGHDK and CDR2 SYGVNS. V was cut by 0 bases and J by 3 bases, with 12 bases left in between. In DNA, the CDR3 is TGTGCCAGCAGTGAATATGATAACAGATACTATAATTCACCCCTCCACTTT. This encodes CASSEYDNRYYNSPLHF.

In this sample, this clonotype turned up a few times. The genes are TRBV6-2 or TRBV6-3 and TRBJ1-2, with D possibly being TRBD1 (6 bases). The length of the CDR3 is 14 residues. Germline V gene sequence: CDR1 MNHEY, CDR2 SVGEGT. Deletions cut 3 bases from V and 2 bases from J, with 10 bases between. Here the CDR3 reads CASSYRRGNYGYTF. In nucleotides, the CDR3 is TGTGCCAGCAGTTATCGGAGGGGGAACTATGGCTACACCTTC.

The chain couples TRBV13 to TRBJ1-1; TRBD1 matches 7 bases. V dropped 4 bases and J dropped 3; count of bases not matched to a gene: 2. Per the germline V gene, CDR1 is PRHDT and CDR2 is FYEKMQ (reference sequence). There are 13 residues in the CDR3. The CDR3 sequence is CASSSTGDTEAFF. The CDR3 DNA follows: TGTGCCAGCAGCTCTACAGGGGACACTGAAGCTTTCTTT.

The chain carries TRBV16 and TRBJ2-7; perhaps TRBD2 as D (5 bases). CDR1 is KGHSY, CDR2 FQNENV, per germline. V was clipped by 1 base and J by 3 bases, with 16 bases between them. The CDR3 length is 16 residues. The CDR3 spells CASSQFSGTGFYEQYF. CDR3 sequence (DNA): TGTGCCAGCAGCCAATTTTCCGGCACGGGATTCTACGAGCAGTACTTC.

V usage is TRBV20-1 and J usage is TRBJ2-1; D gene ambiguous. With 1 base removed from V and 4 bases from J, the gap between germline ends came to 11 bases. CDR1 is DFQATT, CDR2 SNEGSKA, per germline (reference sequence). This CDR3 is 14 amino acids long. The chain's CDR3 is CSARAPFQYNEQFF. In nucleotides, the CDR3 is TGCAGTGCTAGAGCCCCGTTCCAATACAATGAGCAGTTCTTC.

The chain is built from TRBV6-1 and TRBJ1-5; D is uncertain. CDR3 length equals 13 residues. In germline, CDR1 is MNHNS, CDR2 SASEGT. V lost 6 bases to trimming and J lost 1 base, with 7 bases between them. CDR3 bases: TGTGCCAGCAGACTTCAGAGCAATCAGCCCCAGCATTTT. It specifies CASRLQSNQPQHF.

The chain is built from TRBV28 and TRBJ1-6; possibly TRBD1 for D (5 bases). The CDR3 has 15 residues. CDR1 is MDHEN and CDR2 is SYDVKM in the germline V gene. The V end was cut by 3 bases, the J end by 9 bases, with 15 bases between. CDR3 sequence: CASSFPGPGTSPLHF. Here the CDR3 DNA reads TGTGCCAGCAGTTTCCCCGGACCAGGGACTTCACCCCTCCACTTT.

This chain links TRBV10-1 with TRBJ1-2; D remains unclear. Trimming pared 0 bases from V and 8 bases from J, leaving 10 bases between. CDR3 length: 13 amino acids. CDR1 is WNHNN and CDR2 is SYGVQD in the germline V gene (reference sequence). The CDR3 DNA is TGCGCCAGCAGTGAGTCGAGGGTCGGGGGCTACACCTTC. Translating it yields CASSESRVGGYTF.

This clonotype was counted once. For the CDR3, the DNA is TGTGCCAGCAGCACGTCAGGGGGAACTAATGAAAAACTGTTTTTT. Amino acids: CASSTSGGTNEKLFF. This chain connects TRBV7-2 to TRBJ1-4; 7 bases are shared with TRBD1. Germline V gene lookup returns CDR1 SGHTA and CDR2 FQGNSA. With 5 bases clipped from V and 1 base from J, the junction kept 4 bases outside the gene matches. This CDR3 is built from 15 residues.

To note about this clonotype: An end of the junction differs from the germline gene, which may be a read error. The rearrangement links TRBV2 to TRBJ1-2; 11 nucleotides agree with TRBD1. The CDR3 sequence is 14 residues long. Germline CDR1 SNHLY, CDR2 FYNNEI. CDR3 protein: CASREGTGGYGYTF. The CDR3 region has the DNA TGTGCCAGCAGGGAAGGGACAGGGGGCTATGGCTACACCTTC.

The J gene is TRBJ1-3, the V gene TRBV6-2 or TRBV6-3; D is possibly TRBD1 (5 bases). CDR1 is MNHEY, CDR2 SVGEGT, per germline. CDR3 length: 11 residues. The CDR3: CARDWRNTIYF. CDR3 nucleotide sequence: TGTGCAAGGGACTGGAGAAACACCATATATTTT.

V gene TRBV10-3 combines with J gene TRBJ2-7; TRBD1 or TRBD2 may be the D gene (5 bases each). This CDR3 contains 13 residues. V was trimmed by 3 bases and J by 2 bases, leaving 8 bases between them. Germline CDR1 reads ENHRY; CDR2 reads SYGVKD. As DNA, the CDR3 is TGTGCCATCAGTGATGGGGGAACCTACGAGCAGTACTTC. This codes for CAISDGGTYEQYF.

This clonotype was detected a few times. V gene TRBV5-1 combines with J gene TRBJ1-1, with D unclear. Germline V lookup: CDR1 SGHRS, CDR2 YFSETQ. Trimming cost V 4 bases and J 1 base, with 14 bases left between them. This CDR3 has 15 amino acids. Here the CDR3 reads CASSKASRANTEAFF. The CDR3, as DNA: TGCGCCAGCAGCAAAGCTTCAAGGGCGAACACTGAAGCTTTCTTT.

The J gene is TRBJ2-1, the V gene TRBV29-1, with no clear D. V lost 0 bases, J lost 3 bases, and 12 bases lay in between. CDR3 length: 15 amino acids. Germline assignment: CDR1 SQVTM and CDR2 ANQGSEA. CDR3 DNA sequence: TGCAGCGTTGAAGATCCAATTTACAGCTACAATGAGCAGTTCTTC. Translation gives CSVEDPIYSYNEQFF.

This chain links TRBV20-1 with TRBJ1-5; D not resolved. Trimming took off 3 bases at V and 4 bases at J, with 10 bases between the two ends. In germline, CDR1 is DFQATT, CDR2 SNEGSKA (reference sequence). This CDR3 region has 13 residues. The CDR3 here is CSASVRINQPQHF. In DNA, the CDR3 is TGCAGTGCTAGCGTACGGATTAATCAGCCCCAGCATTTT.

J is TRBJ2-1 and V is TRBV20-1; D is unresolved. Germline CDR1 is DFQATT and CDR2 is SNEGSKA (reference sequence). This CDR3 contains 14 residues. V lost 0 bases and J 6 bases, leaving 12 bases between the germline ends. CDR3 protein: CSARDPASANEQFF. In DNA form, the CDR3 reads TGCAGTGCTAGAGATCCGGCGAGCGCCAATGAGCAGTTCTTC.

The V gene is TRBV9, the J gene TRBJ1-2; D is undetermined. Trimming removed 2 bases from V and 4 bases from J, with 9 bases in between. CDR1 and CDR2 (germline): SGDLS, YYNGEE. The CDR3 is 13 amino acids. The CDR3 loop reads CASSVSESYGYTF. The CDR3 bases are TGTGCCAGCAGCGTCTCAGAGAGCTATGGCTACACCTTC.

The V and J genes are TRBV5-1 and TRBJ2-7; 14 nucleotides agree with TRBD2. This CDR3 spans 17 amino acids. Germline-derived CDR1 and CDR2 are SGHRS and YFSETQ. The V segment lost 4 bases and the J segment 4 bases; nucleotides outside the gene matches: 10. CDR3 coding DNA: TGCGCCAGCAGCAGTCCCGGGACTAGCGGGAGCTCATACGAGCAGTACTTC. Protein product: CASSSPGTSGSSYEQYF.

This chain links TRBV3-1 with TRBJ1-6, with D maybe TRBD1 (5 bases). V was clipped by 0 bases and J by 10 bases, with 10 bases between them. CDR1 is LGHDT and CDR2 is YNNKEL in the germline V gene (reference sequence). This CDR3 has 14 amino acids. The chain's CDR3 is CASSQDLRGSPLHF. The CDR3, as DNA: TGTGCCAGCAGCCAAGATCTGAGGGGCTCACCCCTCCACTTT.

This chain links TRBV18 with TRBJ1-2; 7 bases match TRBD1. Germline lookup yields CDR1 KGHSH and CDR2 LQKENI. V dropped 6 bases and J dropped 3; count of bases not matched to a gene: 7. The CDR3 has 14 amino acids. CDR3 loop: CASSGTASDYGYTF. Here the CDR3 DNA reads TGTGCCAGCTCCGGGACAGCGAGTGACTATGGCTACACCTTC.

The chain couples TRBV29-1 to TRBJ2-3; 7 nucleotides agree with TRBD2. V lost 6 bases, J lost 1 base, and 7 bases stayed unmatched. The CDR3 spans 14 residues. Germline lookup yields CDR1 SQVTM and CDR2 ANQGSEA. CDR3 bases: TGCAGCGTGGTATCGGGAGGAGGCACAGATACGCAGTATTTT. It encodes CSVVSGGGTDTQYF.